This T cell receptor beta chain derives from a study of vaccination and CD4 T cells after COVID-19. Study-wide background: No peptide, an HIV-1 Nef pool, or a CEFX pool was what each control culture received.

Sequence data for DNA of cultured CD4+ T cells were generated by the Oncomine TCR Beta short-read assay. Researchers extracted genomic DNA from CD4+ T cells that had been cultured. TCRdb processed the PCR reads anew with MiXCR; each CDR3 protein has one entry. Of 7,000 to 9,500 distinct CDR3 sequences detected, 55% appear once; the ten largest clones hold 7.6%. By frequency in the sample, this clonotype is large. Its target is not known. Treatment specified: approximately nine-day PBMC culture with coronavirus spike peptide pools or control peptides (ViraFEST assay). For ViraFEST, peptide pools expanded antigen-specific T cells, after which the TCRs were sequenced. Per well, about 2.2 million PBMCs were cultured in the presence of around 9.4 IU/ml IL-2 and approximately 10 ug/ml peptide pools. The source material was CD4+ T cells from blood, cultured in vitro. The sequence was obtained from a human donor who had recovered from COVID-19.

CDR3: CASKLDSWTEAFF. The CDR3 DNA reads as TGTGCCAGCAAATTGGACAGTTGGACTGAAGCTTTCTTT. The chain couples TRBV7-3 to TRBJ1-1, with a weak D call TRBD1 (6 bases). The germline V and J ends were trimmed by 7 bases and 5 bases, with 14 bases remaining between them. From germline, CDR1 is SGHTA and CDR2 FQGTGA. The CDR3 runs 13 residues.